This is a list of T cell receptor beta chains from one sample in a study of a mutant IDH1 vaccine in newly diagnosed glioma. Profiling relied on immunoSEQ multiplex PCR, and the TCRdb table lists in-frame clones only, not all of them. The data contain fewer than 40,000 clones, 84% of them singletons. Antigens of these TCRs are unknown. This specimen consisted of PBMCs, obtained from a glioma patient whose treatment included an IDH1 peptide vaccine. The receptors stem from a young man with glioma. Each CDR3 is given with its conserved first and last residue. Fields, in order: V gene, D gene, clone size, J gene, CDR3 protein, CDR3 DNA. The D gene is left open where the match is weak. A row's size may be missing; if present it is once, few, many or a size class.

v_call: TRBV30; d_call: -; clone_size: -; j_call: TRBJ2-3; cdr3_aa: CAWSRGTDTQYF; cdr3_nt: TGTGCCTGGAGCAGGGGCACAGATACGCAGTATTTT
v_call: TRBV18; d_call: TRBD2; clone_size: -; j_call: TRBJ2-1; cdr3_aa: CASSPGSGENEQFF; cdr3_nt: TGTGCCAGCTCACCAGGCAGCGGGGAAAATGAGCAGTTCTTC
v_call: TRBV6-1; d_call: -; clone_size: once; j_call: TRBJ2-2; cdr3_aa: CASSDAGTGELFF; cdr3_nt: TGTGCCAGCAGTGACGCGGGGACCGGGGAGCTGTTTTTT
v_call: TRBV6-1; d_call: -; clone_size: -; j_call: TRBJ1-1; cdr3_aa: CASSDGQGSTEAFF; cdr3_nt: TGTGCCAGCAGTGATGGGCAGGGTAGCACTGAAGCTTTCTTT
v_call: TRBV6-5; d_call: -; clone_size: -; j_call: TRBJ2-7; cdr3_aa: CASSYGSGGFSYEQYF; cdr3_nt: TGTGCCAGCAGTTACGGTTCAGGGGGGTTCTCCTACGAGCAGTACTTC
v_call: TRBV5-1; d_call: -; clone_size: -; j_call: TRBJ2-3; cdr3_aa: CASSLSPDITDTQYF; cdr3_nt: TGCGCCAGCAGCTTGAGTCCAGATATCACAGATACGCAGTATTTT
v_call: TRBV4-3; d_call: -; clone_size: -; j_call: TRBJ1-5; cdr3_aa: CASSQSGQEPQHF; cdr3_nt: TGCGCCAGCAGCCAGTCAGGGCAGGAGCCCCAGCATTTT
v_call: TRBV10-1; d_call: TRBD2; clone_size: once; j_call: TRBJ2-7; cdr3_aa: CASSPGPVAGVNEQYF; cdr3_nt: TGCGCCAGCAGTCCCGGGCCAGTAGCGGGAGTCAACGAGCAGTACTTC
v_call: TRBV19; d_call: -; clone_size: few; j_call: TRBJ1-5; cdr3_aa: CASSTDAFYGPQHF; cdr3_nt: TGTGCCAGTAGTACCGACGCGTTCTATGGGCCCCAGCATTTT
v_call: TRBV27; d_call: -; clone_size: -; j_call: TRBJ2-5; cdr3_aa: CASSRGYGRETQYF; cdr3_nt: TGTGCCAGCAGCCGAGGGTATGGGCGGGAGACCCAGTACTTC
v_call: TRBV19; d_call: TRBD2; clone_size: -; j_call: TRBJ2-3; cdr3_aa: CASSIGPTSGRPTDTQYF; cdr3_nt: TGTGCCAGTAGTATAGGTCCGACTAGCGGGAGACCCACAGATACGCAGTATTTT
v_call: TRBV10-3; d_call: -; clone_size: -; j_call: TRBJ1-4; cdr3_aa: CAISESLLNEKLFF; cdr3_nt: TGTGCCATCAGTGAGTCGTTACTTAATGAAAAACTGTTTTTT
v_call: TRBV18; d_call: -; clone_size: -; j_call: TRBJ2-1; cdr3_aa: CASSPGTGYNEQFF; cdr3_nt: TGTGCCAGCTCACCAGGGACGGGCTACAATGAGCAGTTCTTC
v_call: TRBV29-1; d_call: -; clone_size: -; j_call: TRBJ1-1; cdr3_aa: CSVEWSRGAEAFF; cdr3_nt: TGCAGCGTTGAATGGAGTAGGGGCGCTGAAGCTTTCTTT
v_call: TRBV18; d_call: -; clone_size: -; j_call: TRBJ2-7; cdr3_aa: CASSTAARGSYEQYF; cdr3_nt: TGTGCCAGCTCCACGGCAGCGAGGGGATCCTACGAGCAGTACTTC
v_call: TRBV5-4; d_call: TRBD1; clone_size: -; j_call: TRBJ2-7; cdr3_aa: CAINRGYEQYF; cdr3_nt: TGTGCTATCAACAGGGGCTACGAGCAGTACTTC
v_call: TRBV6-5; d_call: -; clone_size: -; j_call: TRBJ2-7; cdr3_aa: CASRQGWQGSYEQYF; cdr3_nt: TGTGCCAGCCGCCAGGGGTGGCAGGGGTCCTACGAGCAGTACTTC
v_call: TRBV9; d_call: -; clone_size: once; j_call: TRBJ1-2; cdr3_aa: CASSVAGVGGYTF; cdr3_nt: TGTGCCAGCAGCGTAGCAGGGGTGGGCGGCTACACCTTC
v_call: TRBV2; d_call: -; clone_size: -; j_call: TRBJ2-4; cdr3_aa: CASSEAWEGVGYF; cdr3_nt: TGTGCCAGCAGTGAAGCGTGGGAAGGTGTCGGGTACTTC
v_call: TRBV5-1; d_call: -; clone_size: -; j_call: TRBJ2-5; cdr3_aa: CASSLDNEETQYF; cdr3_nt: TGCGCCAGCAGCTTGGACAATGAAGAGACCCAGTACTTC
v_call: TRBV9; d_call: TRBD2; clone_size: -; j_call: TRBJ2-3; cdr3_aa: CASSVRGASGMTDTQYF; cdr3_nt: TGTGCCAGCAGCGTACGAGGTGCTAGCGGGATGACAGATACGCAGTATTTT
v_call: TRBV9; d_call: -; clone_size: -; j_call: TRBJ1-2; cdr3_aa: CASSTQGYGYTF; cdr3_nt: TGTGCCAGCAGCACTCAGGGGTACGGCTACACCTTC
v_call: TRBV5-1; d_call: -; clone_size: few; j_call: TRBJ1-1; cdr3_aa: CASSSRTGNTEAFF; cdr3_nt: TGCGCCAGCAGCTCCCGGACGGGGAACACTGAAGCTTTCTTT
v_call: TRBV5-1; d_call: TRBD1; clone_size: -; j_call: TRBJ1-6; cdr3_aa: CASSSLQGANSPLHF; cdr3_nt: TGCGCCAGCAGCTCGTTACAGGGGGCCAATTCACCCCTCCACTTT
v_call: TRBV4-3; d_call: -; clone_size: -; j_call: TRBJ1-4; cdr3_aa: CASSQDLTAELFF; cdr3_nt: TGCGCCAGCAGCCAAGATTTAACAGCAGAACTGTTTTTT
v_call: TRBV9; d_call: -; clone_size: -; j_call: TRBJ2-1; cdr3_aa: CASSVHSPSYNEQFF; cdr3_nt: TGTGCCAGCAGCGTTCACTCACCTTCCTACAATGAGCAGTTCTTC
v_call: TRBV6-1; d_call: TRBD1; clone_size: few; j_call: TRBJ1-1; cdr3_aa: CATTHPGQASEAFF; cdr3_nt: TGTGCCACCACCCATCCGGGACAGGCCTCTGAAGCTTTCTTT